Detailed here is one T cell receptor (beta chain). This sample was taken from a study of OX40 agonist ivuxolimab in advanced cancers. Method: immunoSEQ multiplex PCR; TCRdb's copy keeps in-frame clones and lacks some. The data show about 62,000 clones, around 93% seen once. The sample in question was CD4+ or CD8+ T cells sorted from blood, obtained in a trial of the OX40 agonist ivuxolimab. The TCR comes from an adult with an advanced solid tumor such as melanoma, head and neck, liver or kidney cancer.

The CDR3 spells CASSSIRGYEKLFF. The DNA of the CDR3 is TGTGCCAGCAGTTCAATCCGGGGGTATGAAAAACTGTTTTTT. The chain combines TRBV6-5 with TRBJ1-4, with a weak D call TRBD1 (5 bases). The length of the CDR3 is 14 residues. Germline CDR1 MNHEY, CDR2 SVGAGI. V lost 4 bases, J lost 6 bases, and 12 bases lay in between.